Each of the 3 T cell receptor beta chains below was sequenced from the same sample in a study of blood T cell repertoires in COVID-19 (TCRdb year 2020). Libraries were made using the immunoSEQ multiplex PCR assay. TCRdb provides this immuneACCESS table in a form limited to in-frame rearrangements. Some clones are lacking; in checked studies, under half of them reflect an unresolved V gene, and why the rest are absent is not known. This sample lists fewer than 250,000 clones; approximately 86% were detected once. The top ten clones comprise around 6.8% of the sample. The sequenced sample consisted of peripheral blood. The source of these receptors is a woman in her fifties or sixties with active or convalescent COVID-19.

The chain recombines TRBV6-6 with TRBJ1-5, with 12 bases lining up with TRBD1. CDR3 length equals 16 residues. Germline values: CDR1 MNHNY, CDR2 SVGAGI (reference sequence). The trim removed 2 bases at V and 5 bases at J, leaving 4 bases unmatched. CDR3 DNA: TGTGCCAGCAGTTACCCCGGGACAGGGGGCGATCAGCCCCAGCATTTT. Translation gives CASSYPGTGGDQPQHF.

V usage is TRBV7-8 and J usage is TRBJ1-1; the D is unclear. This CDR3 spans 14 amino acids. Germline-derived CDR1 and CDR2 are SGHVS and FQNEAQ. The ends were cut back, 1 base at V and 6 bases at J, with 12 bases in the middle. The CDR3 loop is CASSLEWAHSEAFF. The CDR3 DNA reads TGTGCCAGCAGCTTAGAATGGGCACATTCTGAAGCTTTCTTT.

The rearrangement joins TRBV11-1 to TRBJ2-2, with a tentative D call TRBD2 (6 bases). Trimming shortened V by 3 bases and J by 4 bases, and 12 bases separated the two germline ends. Germline V gene sequence: CDR1 SGHAT, CDR2 FQDESV (reference sequence). This CDR3 has 15 residues. CDR3 region: CASSFVMRGTGELFF. As DNA, the CDR3 is TGTGCCAGCAGCTTCGTCATGCGGGGCACCGGGGAGCTGTTTTTT.